This record looks at one TCR beta chain sequence and its context. The antigen is unknown. A sample-barcoded 5' primer and a J-beta primer mix were used in a second PCR of roughly 6 to 11 cycles. Through a template-switch adaptor with 12 random nucleotides, each cDNA molecule received a tag. TCRdb reprocessed the 5' RACE reads with MiXCR, giving one entry per CDR3 protein. The sample lists 2 million or so distinct CDR3 sequences, 40% to 55% occurring once. The CDR3 covers 14 residues. CDR1 is MNHNY, CDR2 SVGAGI, per germline (reference sequence). J gave up 0 bases and V 10 bases, and 5 bases lay outside the gene matches. This entry is derived from a study of blood T cells in healthy people across ages. Study as a whole: With template switching, about one barcoded beta molecule was captured per two T cells. Study-wide results and caveats: Roughly linear age-related decline in beta diversity appeared, significant by age around 40.

The sequenced sample consisted of blood. The receptor comes from a woman in her forties in good health. The chain recombines TRBV6-6 with TRBJ2-3; 9 positions match TRBD2. The CDR3 DNA sequence: TGTGCCATCGTAGCGGGGGATAGCACAGATACGCAGTATTTT. It encodes CAIVAGDSTDTQYF.